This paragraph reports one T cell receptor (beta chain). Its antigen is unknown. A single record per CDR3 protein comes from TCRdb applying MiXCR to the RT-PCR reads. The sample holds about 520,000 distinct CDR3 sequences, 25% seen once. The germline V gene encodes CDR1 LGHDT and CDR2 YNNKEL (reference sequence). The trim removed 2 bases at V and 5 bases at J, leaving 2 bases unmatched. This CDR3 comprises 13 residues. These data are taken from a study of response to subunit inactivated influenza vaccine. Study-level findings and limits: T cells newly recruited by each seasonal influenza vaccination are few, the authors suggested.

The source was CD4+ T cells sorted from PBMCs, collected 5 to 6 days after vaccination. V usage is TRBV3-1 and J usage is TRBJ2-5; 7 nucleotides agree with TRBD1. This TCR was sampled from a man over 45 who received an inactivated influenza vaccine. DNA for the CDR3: TGTGCCAGCAGCCAACGAGGGGGCGAGACCCAGTACTTC. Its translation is CASSQRGGETQYF.